These 27 T cell receptor beta chains were all obtained from the same sample, sequenced in a study of T cell repertoires in cytomegalovirus infection. For these receptors, no antigen is known. One entry per CDR3 protein, called by TCRdb with MiXCR from the reads. The sample contains 60,000 to 85,000 distinct CDR3 sequences, 22% of which appear only once. The sample taken for sequencing was PBMCs, sequenced either directly or after in vitro stimulation (not recorded which). The receptors were sampled from a human donor in good health (CMV status not recorded). Some clones in this sample may be carry-over from other donors' samples.

This clonotype was detected only a few times. The chain links TRBV19 to TRBJ1-5; D is possibly TRBD1 (5 bases). The CDR3 loop spans 13 amino acids. Germline CDR1 reads LNHDA; CDR2 reads SQIVND (reference sequence). The V end was cut by 10 bases, the J end by 2 bases, with 12 bases between. CDR3 in DNA: TGTGCCACTTCCCTAGGGGGCAATCAGCCCCAGCATTTT. Protein sequence: CATSLGGNQPQHF.

This clonotype was detected many times. This CDR3 reads CASSWGGKSPLHF. The DNA for the CDR3 is TGTGCCAGCAGTTGGGGGGGGAAGTCACCCCTCCACTTT. The chain has TRBV7-2 and TRBJ1-6, with D maybe TRBD1 (5 bases). The V gene lost 6 bases and the J gene lost 10 bases, with 13 bases spanning the gap. This CDR3 is 13 amino acids long. In germline, CDR1 is SGHTA, CDR2 FQGNSA.

The chain joins TRBV11-2 to TRBJ1-1, with 8 bases lining up with TRBD1. The germline gives CDR1 SGHAT, CDR2 FQNNGV. Losses at the gene ends were 3 bases for V and 2 bases for J; bases not matched to a gene: 5. The CDR3 contains 15 residues. The CDR3 loop reads CASSFARGLNTEAFF. The DNA for the CDR3 is TGTGCCAGCAGCTTCGCCAGGGGGCTCAACACTGAAGCTTTCTTT.

This clonotype has only a few counts. The chain uses TRBV24-1 and TRBJ2-1; 8 positions match TRBD2. Per germline, CDR1 KGHDR and CDR2 SFDVKD. With V trimmed by 6 bases and J by 10 bases, 4 bases remained unmatched. This CDR3 has 12 amino acids. The CDR3 region is CATSPVAGEQFF. The CDR3 DNA reads TGTGCCACCAGTCCCGTAGCGGGAGAGCAGTTCTTC.

This clonotype was seen only a few times. The gene calls are TRBV11-1 and TRBJ1-2; the D gene is possibly TRBD1 (6 bases). The CDR3 is 13 amino acids. The germline gives CDR1 SGHAT, CDR2 FQDESV (reference sequence). Trimming took off 5 bases at V and 8 bases at J, with 15 bases between the two ends. CDR3 bases: TGTGCCAGCAGCAACCTACAGGGCGGGGGCTACACCTTC. Residues: CASSNLQGGGYTF.

In its sample, this clonotype was seen many times. Here the CDR3 reads CASRETSGLSSYNEQFF. CDR3 nucleotide sequence: TGTGCCAGCAGAGAGACTAGCGGCCTCAGCTCCTACAATGAGCAGTTCTTC. The rearrangement uses TRBV12-3 or TRBV12-4 and TRBJ2-1, with 9 bases identical to TRBD2. The junction had 9 bases not matched to a gene; V was cut back by 6 bases and J by 0 bases. This CDR3 has 17 amino acids.

This clonotype showed up just a few times. The V and J genes are TRBV29-1 and TRBJ2-7, with TRBD2 identical over 8 bases. J was trimmed by 7 bases and V by 7 bases; bases with no gene match: 12. The CDR3 spans 13 residues. Germline V gene data show CDR1 as SQVTM and CDR2 as ANQGSEA. The CDR3 reads CSGEDSGSGEQYF. The DNA of the CDR3 is TGCAGCGGCGAGGACAGCGGGAGTGGTGAGCAGTACTTC.

The chain employs TRBV4-1 and TRBJ2-7; D is unclear. This CDR3 has 14 amino acids. From germline, CDR1 is MGHRA and CDR2 YSYEKL. V was pared by 2 bases and J by 4 bases, with 12 bases between. CDR3 in amino acids: CASSQPGSQYEQYF. Here the CDR3 DNA reads TGCGCCAGCAGCCAACCCGGGTCTCAGTACGAGCAGTACTTC.

This clonotype was detected ten times or more. The chain combines TRBV7-6 with TRBJ2-1, with 7 nucleotides matching TRBD1. The CDR3 is made up of 15 amino acids. J was trimmed by 6 bases and V by 4 bases; bases with no gene match: 9. Germline V CDR1 and CDR2: SGHVS, FNYEAQ. CDR3 in amino acids: CASSYRQGQGNEQFF. The CDR3 DNA is TGTGCCAGCAGCTACCGACAGGGTCAGGGCAATGAGCAGTTCTTC.

This clonotype was observed a handful of times. The rearrangement links TRBV12-3 or TRBV12-4 to TRBJ1-1; D is possibly TRBD1 (5 bases). V lost 3 bases, J lost 6 bases, and 8 bases lay in between. This CDR3 region has 12 residues. In DNA, the CDR3 is TGTGCCAGCAGTTTTTTGACAGCTGAAGCTTTCTTT. Residues: CASSFLTAEAFF.

The chain recombines TRBV6-6 with TRBJ2-5, with 8 positions matching TRBD2. Unmatched junction bases numbered 9, after V lost 5 bases and J lost 4 bases. Germline V CDR1 and CDR2: MNHNY, SVGAGI (reference sequence). CDR3 length: 15 amino acids. The CDR3 sequence is CASSVGGGGGETQYF. The CDR3 DNA reads TGTGCCAGCAGTGTCGGGGGGGGCGGCGGAGAGACCCAGTACTTC.

This clonotype was picked up one time. The rearrangement links TRBV7-6 to TRBJ1-2, with D possibly matching TRBD1 (5 bases). V dropped 5 bases and J dropped 7 bases, with 14 bases sitting between them. There are 13 residues in the CDR3. Germline assignment: CDR1 SGHVS and CDR2 FNYEAQ. The DNA for the CDR3 is TGTGCCAGCAGCCTACGGGACGTTGGTGGCTACACCTTC. This sequence encodes CASSLRDVGGYTF.

The rearrangement joins TRBV28 to TRBJ2-1, with TRBD2 matching 9 bases. This CDR3 has 13 residues. Germline V lookup: CDR1 MDHEN, CDR2 SYDVKM. The V gene end was trimmed by 3 bases and the J gene end by 12 bases; junction bases not matched to a gene: 6. The CDR3 reads CASSFSGRGGQFF. The CDR3 DNA reads TGTGCCAGCAGTTTTAGCGGGAGAGGGGGGCAGTTCTTC.

V usage is TRBV14 and J usage is TRBJ1-2; D unclear. The ends were cut back, 0 bases at V and 1 base at J, with 12 bases in the middle. CDR3 length equals 16 residues. In germline, CDR1 is SGHDN, CDR2 FVKESK. The CDR3 nucleotides read TGTGCCAGCAGCCAAGATCCCCTGGGATATAACTATGGCTACACCTTC. Residues: CASSQDPLGYNYGYTF.

The V gene is TRBV30, the J gene TRBJ2-7; the D gene is possibly TRBD2 (6 bases). The CDR3 covers 12 residues. Deletions cut 5 bases from V and 4 bases from J, with 12 bases between. Germline V CDR1 and CDR2: GTSNPN, SVGIG (reference sequence). This CDR3 reads CAWRRRDYEQYF. DNA of the CDR3: TGTGCCTGGCGGAGGAGGGATTACGAGCAGTACTTC.

This clonotype was seen many times. As DNA, the CDR3 is TGCAGTGCTAGAGACCTACGAGACCCGTGGAACTACAATGAGCAGTTCTTC. Protein sequence: CSARDLRDPWNYNEQFF. The chain employs TRBV20-1 and TRBJ2-1; D unclear. V lost 0 bases to trimming and J lost 3 bases, with 18 bases between them. CDR1 DFQATT and CDR2 SNEGSKA come from the germline V gene (reference sequence). CDR3 length equals 17 residues.

The rearrangement uses TRBV7-4 and TRBJ2-7; 7 nucleotides align to TRBD2. With V trimmed by 2 bases and J by 3 bases, 7 bases remained unmatched. CDR3 length equals 15 residues. Germline assignment: CDR1 SGHVT and CDR2 SQSDAQ. CDR3 residues: CASSLIVGGYYEQYF. The CDR3 bases are TGTGCCAGCAGCTTAATTGTGGGAGGGTACTACGAGCAGTACTTC.

This chain connects TRBV6-2 or TRBV6-3 to TRBJ1-2; D uncertain. Germline CDR1 MNHEY, CDR2 SVGEGT. CDR3 length: 15 amino acids. Trimming cost V 5 bases and J 2 bases, with 15 bases left between them. The CDR3 sequence is CASSRPTPINYGYTF. CDR3 DNA sequence: TGTGCCAGCAGTCGACCCACTCCCATCAACTATGGCTACACCTTC.

This clonotype appeared a few times. The chain combines TRBV2 with TRBJ2-5; D is perhaps TRBD2 (5 bases). The CDR3 has 12 amino acids. Per germline, CDR1 SNHLY and CDR2 FYNNEI. The V and J ends lost 2 bases and 5 bases respectively, with 6 bases between them. The CDR3 nucleotides are TGTGCCAGCAGTGAATGGGAGGAGACCCAGTACTTC. Translating gives CASSEWEETQYF.

This chain links TRBV7-8 with TRBJ1-2; D call uncertain. Germline loops: CDR1 SGHVS, CDR2 FQNEAQ. The CDR3 contains 15 residues. V dropped 4 bases and J dropped 7 bases, with 19 bases sitting between them. DNA for the CDR3: TGTGCCAGCAGCTCCATATCACTTGGGAAGACTGGCTACACCTTC. Translating gives CASSSISLGKTGYTF. Complete variable domain (other parts from reference TRBV7-8 and TRBJ1-2): GAGVSQSPRYKVAKRGQDVALRCDPISGHVSLFWYQQALGQGPEFLTYFQNEAQLDKSGLPSDRFFAERPEGSVSTLKIQRTQQEDSAVYLCASSSISLGKTGYTFGSGTRLTVV.

V is TRBV6-2 or TRBV6-3 and J is TRBJ1-3; no clear D gene. The CDR3 length is 13 residues. Trimming stripped 4 bases from V and 2 bases from J, with 6 bases between. CDR1 and CDR2 from the germline V gene are MNHEY and SVGEGT. The CDR3 region has the DNA TGTGCCAGCAGTTCGGTTCCTGGAAACACCATATATTTT. This encodes CASSSVPGNTIYF.

This clonotype occurred many times. This rearrangement joins TRBV7-2 to TRBJ2-7; unclear D gene. V was trimmed by 3 bases and J by 5 bases, leaving 14 bases between them. Germline CDR1 and CDR2: SGHTA and FQGNSA. CDR3 length: 14 residues. CDR3 region: CASSFSGLINEQYV. CDR3 sequence (DNA): TGTGCCAGCAGCTTTTCAGGCCTAATAAACGAGCAGTACGTC.

This clonotype was detected only a few times. The chain is built from TRBV6-8 and TRBJ1-6, with 7 bases lining up with TRBD1. This CDR3 is 14 amino acids long. The germline CDR1 and CDR2 sequences are MNHGY and SAAAGT. Trimming removed 6 bases from V and 7 bases from J; junction bases left unmatched: 6. CDR3 sequence: CASREQGQNSPLHF. Here the CDR3 DNA reads TGTGCCAGCAGGGAACAGGGACAGAATTCACCCCTCCACTTT.

Note on this clonotype: With a much larger clone just one base away, this may be a read error. The V gene is TRBV7-2, the J gene TRBJ2-1, with a possible D match to TRBD2 (6 bases). The CDR3 totals 15 residues. With 5 bases removed from V and 6 bases from J, the gap between germline ends came to 17 bases. Per germline, CDR1 SGHTA and CDR2 FQGNSA. CDR3 in DNA: TGTGCCAGCAGCCCGGGACTGGGCACGGCCAATGAGCAGTTCTTC. Translating it yields CASSPGLGTANEQFF.

This clonotype was recorded once. The rearrangement links TRBV11-2 to TRBJ2-1; D remains ambiguous. CDR1 is SGHAT, CDR2 FQNNGV, per germline. Trimming pared 1 base from V and 6 bases from J, leaving 10 bases between. This CDR3 spans 14 amino acids. For the CDR3, the DNA is TGTGCCAGCAGCTTAGCGAACCCCCTCAATGAGCAGTTCTTC. Its translation: CASSLANPLNEQFF.

This clonotype was counted a few times. The rearrangement uses TRBV6-2 or TRBV6-3 and TRBJ2-1; 9 nucleotides line up with TRBD2. With V trimmed by 5 bases and J by 9 bases, 5 bases remained unmatched. The CDR3 has 13 amino acids. The germline V gene has CDR1 MNHEY and CDR2 SVGEGT. For the CDR3, the DNA is TGTGCCAGCAGTGCCGGACTAGCGACTGAGCAGTTCTTC. It codes for CASSAGLATEQFF.

This clonotype was observed at least ten times. The J gene is TRBJ2-7, the V gene TRBV28; D remains unclear. Trimming stripped 5 bases from V and 3 bases from J, with 11 bases between. Germline CDR1 reads MDHEN; CDR2 reads SYDVKM. The CDR3 totals 13 residues. The CDR3 nucleotides read TGTGCCAGCAGTCCCCTTGGGAACTACGAGCAGTACGTC. It encodes CASSPLGNYEQYV.